Following are 26 T cell receptor beta chains from one sample sequenced in a study of cytomegalovirus exposure and HLA in healthy donors. The assay was immunoSEQ multiplex PCR, and TCRdb's table has in-frame clones only and misses some. The sample has 150,000 to 160,000 clones; around 83% are singletons. Sequenced input: PBMCs. The receptor source for this set is a human donor in good health.

The chain combines TRBV2 with TRBJ2-1; D is ambiguous. CDR1 is SNHLY, CDR2 FYNNEI, per germline. This CDR3 comprises 11 residues. Trimming removed 4 bases from V and 7 bases from J, with 5 bases in between. The CDR3 spells CASSGLNEQFF. The CDR3, as DNA: TGTGCCAGCAGTGGGCTTAATGAGCAGTTCTTC.

The rearrangement joins TRBV4-2 to TRBJ2-7, with D tentatively TRBD1 (5 bases). The germline V and J ends were trimmed by 0 bases and 7 bases, with 13 bases remaining between them. The CDR3 has 14 amino acids. The germline CDR1 and CDR2 sequences are LGHNA and YNFKEQ. The DNA of the CDR3 is TGTGCCAGCAGCCAAGATATAGGGGCCTTTGAGCAGTACTTC. It yields the protein CASSQDIGAFEQYF.

The chain joins TRBV7-9 to TRBJ1-2, with D maybe TRBD1 (5 bases). Trimming took off 5 bases at V and 0 bases at J, with 16 bases between the two ends. The CDR3 consists of 16 residues. Germline CDR1 and CDR2: SEHNR and FQNEAQ (reference sequence). CDR3 DNA sequence: TGTGCCAGCAGCCGATTGGGAGGGGCGTCTAACTATGGCTACACCTTC. Its protein product is CASSRLGGASNYGYTF. The full variable domain, rest sourced from reference TRBV7-9 and TRBJ1-2, is DTGVSQNPRHKITKRGQNVTFRCDPISEHNRLYWYRQTLGQGPEFLTYFQNEAQLEKSRLLSDRFSAERPKGSFSTLEIQRTEQGDSAMYLCASSRLGGASNYGYTFGSGTRLTVV.

CDR3 region: CASSLDTDRAFGYTF. The CDR3 bases are TGCGCCAGCAGCCTTGATACGGACAGGGCCTTCGGCTACACCTTC. The chain joins TRBV4-1 to TRBJ1-2; 8 bases match TRBD1. Per the germline V gene, CDR1 is MGHRA and CDR2 is YSYEKL. The CDR3 loop spans 15 amino acids. V shed 4 bases and J 8 bases; nucleotides not matched to a gene: 12.

The chain is built from TRBV28 and TRBJ2-5; D may be TRBD1 (6 bases). Germline CDR1 is MDHEN and CDR2 is SYDVKM. Trimming removed 3 bases from V and 1 base from J, with 18 bases in between. The CDR3 contains 17 residues. The CDR3 reads CASSLQAPGQRQETQYF. DNA of the CDR3: TGTGCCAGCAGTTTGCAAGCTCCGGGACAACGCCAAGAGACCCAGTACTTC.

The chain links TRBV2 to TRBJ1-1; no clear D gene. V dropped 3 bases and J dropped 0 bases, with 14 bases sitting between them. Germline V gene lookup returns CDR1 SNHLY and CDR2 FYNNEI. There are 16 residues in the CDR3. Written as DNA, the CDR3 is TGTGCCAGCAGTGAGGCTACCGGGAACCTGAACACTGAAGCTTTCTTT. Protein product: CASSEATGNLNTEAFF. The entire variable domain, with the rest obtained from reference TRBV2 and TRBJ1-1, is as follows: EPEVTQTPSHQVTQMGQEVILRCVPISNHLYFYWYRQILGQKVEFLVSFYNNEISEKSEIFDDQFSVERPDGSNFTLKIRSTKLEDSAMYFCASSEATGNLNTEAFFGQGTRLTVV.

The chain links TRBV10-3 to TRBJ2-2; 8 bases agree with TRBD2. Germline V CDR1 and CDR2: ENHRY, SYGVKD. CDR3 size: 17 residues. After removal of 4 bases from V and 3 bases from J, the junction contained 10 bases not matched to a gene. The DNA of the CDR3 is TGTGCCATCAGTGGCGGCCGGGAGGGGAGGGACACCGGGGAGCTGTTTTTT. It is translated as CAISGGREGRDTGELFF.

This clone is a singleton in its sample. V is TRBV20-1 and J is TRBJ2-5; D remains ambiguous. Germline V gives CDR1 DFQATT, CDR2 SNEGSKA (reference sequence). This CDR3 spans 11 amino acids. V was pared by 4 bases and J by 4 bases, with 7 bases between. The CDR3 here is CSATHSETQYF. CDR3 bases: TGCAGTGCTACTCACTCAGAGACCCAGTACTTC.

V is TRBV5-6 and J is TRBJ1-6, with D hard to call. This CDR3 contains 16 residues. V dropped 3 bases and J dropped 7 bases, with 17 bases sitting between them. Germline CDR1 is SGHDT and CDR2 is YYEEEE. The CDR3 sequence: CASSSRARLRNSPLHF. In DNA, the CDR3 is TGTGCCAGCAGCTCGAGAGCACGCCTAAGAAATTCACCCCTCCACTTT.

This sequence joins TRBV6-1 and TRBJ1-1; D may be TRBD1 (5 bases). This CDR3 has 21 amino acids. V was trimmed by 2 bases and J by 1 base, leaving 29 bases between them. The germline V gene has CDR1 MNHNS and CDR2 SASEGT. In nucleotides, the CDR3 is TGTGCCAGCAGTGAATTAACCGACGCATGGCAGCGGGGGATATCGAACACTGAAGCTTTCTTT. It yields the protein CASSELTDAWQRGISNTEAFF.

This chain uses TRBV4-1 with TRBJ2-2; D is perhaps TRBD1 (5 bases). Germline V lookup: CDR1 MGHRA, CDR2 YSYEKL. The V end lost 4 bases, the J end lost 5 bases, and 14 bases lay between the germline ends. The CDR3 covers 15 residues. The DNA for the CDR3 is TGCGCCAGCAGCCCGGTTGCAGGGCGTACCGGGGAGCTGTTTTTT. Translation: CASSPVAGRTGELFF.

The chain employs TRBV5-5 and TRBJ1-2; D is unclear. Trimming removed 4 bases from V and 5 bases from J, with 12 bases in between. In germline, CDR1 is SGHKS, CDR2 YYEKEE (reference sequence). CDR3 length: 13 residues. The CDR3 DNA reads as TGTGCCAGCAGCCAGTCCGGCGGTTATGGCTACACCTTC. This codes for CASSQSGGYGYTF.

The DNA for the CDR3 is TGTGCCAGCAGTTACGGGGCACGAACAGATACGCAGTATTTT. This codes for CASSYGARTDTQYF. The gene calls are TRBV6-6 and TRBJ2-3; possibly TRBD1 for D (5 bases). Trimming pared 2 bases from V and 3 bases from J, leaving 9 bases between. The germline V gene has CDR1 MNHNY and CDR2 SVGAGI (reference sequence). The CDR3 runs to 14 residues.

The CDR3 loop reads CASSLRQGNTGELFF. For the CDR3, the DNA is TGTGCCAGCAGCTTGCGGCAGGGAAACACCGGGGAGCTGTTTTTT. This sequence joins TRBV7-2 and TRBJ2-2, with TRBD1 as a possible D gene (5 bases). The CDR3 contains 15 residues. V lost 3 bases to trimming and J lost 2 bases, with 10 bases between them. From germline, CDR1 is SGHTA and CDR2 FQGNSA.

This clone appeared a few times. The chain has TRBV7-9 and TRBJ1-5; possibly TRBD1 for D (5 bases). Per the germline V gene, CDR1 is SEHNR and CDR2 is FQNEAQ (reference sequence). Between the trimmed V and J ends, which lost 4 bases and 7 bases, there was a span of 20 bases. The CDR3 runs to 16 residues. CDR3 DNA sequence: TGTGCCAGCAGCTCCTTTCGGGGGGAGGAGGACCAGCCCCAGCATTTT. Translating gives CASSSFRGEEDQPQHF.

This clone came up once. This chain joins TRBV7-2 and TRBJ2-3, with 8 bases fitting TRBD2. This CDR3 has 17 residues. Germline V gene sequence: CDR1 SGHTA, CDR2 FQGNSA. Germline trimming cut 1 base from V and 1 base from J; bases unmatched to any gene: 7. The CDR3 sequence is CASSLVPAGARTDTQYF. CDR3 sequence (DNA): TGTGCCAGCAGCTTAGTTCCAGCGGGGGCGCGCACAGATACGCAGTATTTT.

The chain combines TRBV5-4 with TRBJ2-3; 7 positions agree with TRBD1. V lost 1 base to trimming and J lost 3 bases; unmatched junction nucleotides: 11. The germline CDR1 and CDR2 sequences are SGHNT and YYREEE (reference sequence). The CDR3 consists of 17 residues. CDR3 in DNA: TGTGCCAGCAGCTTGAAGGGGACCGGGACAGTGACAGATACGCAGTATTTT. This codes for CASSLKGTGTVTDTQYF.

CDR3 sequence reads: CATSSNSYGYTF. The DNA for the CDR3 is TGTGCCACCAGCAGTAATAGCTATGGCTACACCTTC. J is TRBJ1-2 and V is TRBV15, with no clear D. The CDR3 covers 12 residues. Trimming removed 3 bases from V and 4 bases from J, with 6 bases in between. The germline gives CDR1 LNHNV, CDR2 YYDKDF (reference sequence).

V usage is TRBV27 and J usage is TRBJ1-1, with D unclear. The V and J ends lost 2 bases and 0 bases respectively, with 13 bases between them. The CDR3 contains 16 residues. Germline CDR1 reads MNHEY; CDR2 reads SMNVEV (reference sequence). The CDR3 spells CASSLIYAAVNTEAFF. The CDR3 nucleotides read TGTGCCAGCAGTTTAATATATGCCGCGGTGAACACTGAAGCTTTCTTT.

This sequence joins TRBV6-1 and TRBJ2-2; TRBD2 might be the D (6 bases). The CDR3 is 15 amino acids. Between the trimmed V and J ends, which lost 7 bases and 1 base, there was a span of 13 bases. Germline V gene sequence: CDR1 MNHNS, CDR2 SASEGT. The CDR3 region has the DNA TGTGCCAGCACAATTGTCGGGGGGAACACCGGGGAGCTGTTTTTT. Its protein is CASTIVGGNTGELFF.

The chain recombines TRBV29-1 with TRBJ1-3, with 8 nucleotides matching TRBD1. This CDR3 has 13 amino acids. Germline-derived CDR1 and CDR2 are SQVTM and ANQGSEA. With 6 bases clipped from V and 3 bases from J, the junction kept 4 bases outside the gene matches. This CDR3 is CSVSGQVGNTIYF. CDR3 coding DNA: TGCAGCGTCTCGGGACAGGTTGGAAACACCATATATTTT.

The J gene is TRBJ2-3, the V gene TRBV4-1; 16 positions match TRBD2. J was trimmed by 2 bases and V by 5 bases; bases with no gene match: 4. Germline V lookup: CDR1 MGHRA, CDR2 YSYEKL. The CDR3 consists of 17 residues. The CDR3 region has the DNA TGCGCCAGCAGCATGGGACTAGCGGGAGGGATCACAGATACGCAGTATTTT. Translating it yields CASSMGLAGGITDTQYF.

The J gene is TRBJ2-3, the V gene TRBV7-6; 7 nucleotides match TRBD2. Unmatched junction bases numbered 16, after V lost 5 bases and J lost 8 bases. CDR3 length: 16 residues. CDR1 is SGHVS, CDR2 FNYEAQ, per germline. The CDR3 region is CASSVVPAGSVSTQYF. DNA of the CDR3: TGTGCCAGCAGCGTCGTACCAGCGGGATCGGTTAGTACGCAGTATTTT.

This chain joins TRBV28 and TRBJ2-7; TRBD2 aligns across 12 bases. Germline CDR1 MDHEN, CDR2 SYDVKM. The CDR3 contains 17 residues. V shed 3 bases, J shed 5 bases, and the junction held 11 bases outside the gene matches. The CDR3 sequence: CASSFPQLAGGRNEQYF. The CDR3 DNA is TGTGCCAGCAGTTTTCCCCAACTAGCGGGAGGTCGAAACGAGCAGTACTTC.

This chain links TRBV5-1 with TRBJ2-1; 7 bases map to TRBD2. CDR1 SGHRS and CDR2 YFSETQ come from the germline V gene. This CDR3 is 16 amino acids long. V was pared by 0 bases and J by 6 bases, with 9 bases of the junction left unmatched. In nucleotides, the CDR3 is TGCGCCAGCAGCTTGGATGGCGGGAGTCCAATCAATGAGCAGTTCTTC. Translation gives CASSLDGGSPINEQFF.

The J gene is TRBJ2-5, the V gene TRBV7-2; tentative D call: TRBD2 (7 bases). Germline V gene data show CDR1 as SGHTA and CDR2 as FQGNSA. There are 15 residues in the CDR3. The V and J ends lost 3 bases and 4 bases respectively, with 15 bases between them. The CDR3 DNA follows: TGTGCCAGCAGCTTTACAGGGTGGGAGGGAGAGACCCAGTACTTC. Protein sequence: CASSFTGWEGETQYF.